Listed below are T cell receptor beta chains from one sample, sequenced in a study of T cells of healthy individuals. TCRdb fed the 5' RACE reads into MiXCR, producing one record per CDR3 protein. The sample lists over 40,000 distinct CDR3 sequences; 4.5% were seen once. The source is a human donor in good health. Each CDR3 is given with its conserved first and last residue. The D gene is left open where the match is weak. Each size is once, few, many or a size class.

d_gene: TRBD2
abundance: many
v_gene: TRBV2
j_gene: TRBJ2-7
CDR3nt: TGTGCCAGCAGACAACTAGCGGGAGAAAGCGAGCAGTACTTC
CDR3aa: CASRQLAGESEQYF

d_gene: TRBD2
abundance: few
v_gene: TRBV10-3
j_gene: TRBJ2-1
CDR3nt: TGTGCCATCAGTGGGGTGGCTAGCGGGATCGACAATGAGCAGTTCTTC
CDR3aa: CAISGVASGIDNEQFF

d_gene: -
abundance: many
v_gene: TRBV6-6
j_gene: TRBJ2-1
CDR3nt: TGTGCCAGCAGTCCGGTAGGGAATGAGCAGTTCTTC
CDR3aa: CASSPVGNEQFF

d_gene: -
abundance: many
v_gene: TRBV21-1
j_gene: TRBJ1-3
CDR3nt: TGTGCCAGCAGTCAGGGCTCTGGAAACACCATATATTTT
CDR3aa: CASSQGSGNTIYF

d_gene: -
abundance: many
v_gene: TRBV2
j_gene: TRBJ2-7
CDR3nt: TGTGCCAGCATCAGAACCTCCTACGAGCAGTACTTC
CDR3aa: CASIRTSYEQYF

d_gene: -
abundance: few
v_gene: TRBV12-3/TRBV12-4
j_gene: TRBJ1-5
CDR3nt: TGTGCCAGCAGTATGACAGGAGTAAATAGCAATCAGCCCCAGCATTTT
CDR3aa: CASSMTGVNSNQPQHF

d_gene: -
abundance: many
v_gene: TRBV4-1
j_gene: TRBJ2-7
CDR3nt: TGCGCCAGCAGCCAAGCCAGGGAGTCCTACGAGCAGTACTTC
CDR3aa: CASSQARESYEQYF

d_gene: -
abundance: few
v_gene: TRBV2
j_gene: TRBJ2-2
CDR3nt: TGTGCCAGCAGTGGAGGGCGTAGTGGCGGGGAGCTGTTTTTT
CDR3aa: CASSGGRSGGELFF

d_gene: TRBD2
abundance: many
v_gene: TRBV11-3
j_gene: TRBJ2-1
CDR3nt: TGTGCCAGCAGCTTCCGGGAGGGCCAGTACAATGAGCAGTTCTTC
CDR3aa: CASSFREGQYNEQFF

d_gene: TRBD1
abundance: few
v_gene: TRBV7-6
j_gene: TRBJ1-6
CDR3nt: TGTGCCAGCAGCTTAGCCGGACAGGGACTCTCACCCCTCCACTTT
CDR3aa: CASSLAGQGLSPLHF

d_gene: -
abundance: many
v_gene: TRBV7-3
j_gene: TRBJ1-4
CDR3nt: TGTGCCAGCAGCTTAAAGTTAAATAATGGTGAAAAACTGTTTTTT
CDR3aa: CASSLKLNNGEKLFF

d_gene: -
abundance: many
v_gene: TRBV7-2
j_gene: TRBJ1-1
CDR3nt: TGTGCCAGCAGCTTAGTGCAGGGGCGTATAGCTGAAGCTTTCTTT
CDR3aa: CASSLVQGRIAEAFF

d_gene: -
abundance: many
v_gene: TRBV20-1
j_gene: TRBJ2-1
CDR3nt: TGCAGTGGGGGAAGGAGGCAGATAAACAATGAGCAGTTCTTC
CDR3aa: CSGGRRQINNEQFF

d_gene: -
abundance: many
v_gene: TRBV27
j_gene: TRBJ2-7
CDR3nt: TGTGCCAGCGGACTTTACGAGCAGTACTTC
CDR3aa: CASGLYEQYF